A selection of T cell receptor beta chains follows, all from one sample in a study of shared clonotypes between healthy human individuals. TCRdb keeps only in-frame clones here, not all; method: immunoSEQ multiplex PCR. The sample has about 2 million clones, about 95% seen once. Sequencing was performed on naive CD8+ T cells sorted from blood. The origin of the receptors is a man younger than 35 in good health. CDR3s include the opening cysteine and the closing phenylalanine or tryptophan. D genes are given only for firm matches. Clone size is stated in some rows and not others, as once, few, many or a class when expanded.

TGTGCCAGCTACCAGACTAGCGGGGGCCCAAATGAGCAGTTCTTC	CASYQTSGGPNEQFF	TRBJ2-1	TRBD2	NA	TRBV28
TGCGCCAGCAGTGAGTCGTCCGGACAGCCGTACGAGCAGTACTTC	CASSESSGQPYEQYF	TRBJ2-7	NA	NA	TRBV10-1
TGTGCCAGCAGTTTATCGGGGGGGACAACCTACGAGCAGTACTTC	CASSLSGGTTYEQYF	TRBJ2-7	NA	NA	TRBV27
TGTGCCAGCAGCTCCGGACAGGGGGCCTACGAGCAGTACTTC	CASSSGQGAYEQYF	TRBJ2-7	TRBD1	NA	TRBV13
TGTGCCAGCAGCTCCGGGACTAGCACAGATACGCAGTATTTT	CASSSGTSTDTQYF	TRBJ2-3	NA	NA	TRBV7-2
TGTGCCAGCAGTGAAAAGTTTAGGGGCGTCAACCCCTACGAGCAGTACTTC	CASSEKFRGVNPYEQYF	TRBJ2-7	NA	once	TRBV6-1
TGTGCCAGCAGCCTCGCCGGTGAGCAGTTCTTC	CASSLAGEQFF	TRBJ2-1	NA	NA	TRBV5-4
TGCGCCAGCATGGGATTCGGGGACAGGGGGTTGGAAGCTTTCTTT	CASMGFGDRGLEAFF	TRBJ1-1	TRBD1	NA	TRBV10-2
TGTGCCAGCAGCTTACCCTGGGACATGAACACTGAAGCTTTCTTT	CASSLPWDMNTEAFF	TRBJ1-1	NA	NA	TRBV7-9
TGTGCCAGCAGTTTATTGGGGGATACGCAGTATTTT	CASSLLGDTQYF	TRBJ2-3	NA	NA	TRBV27
TGTGCCAGCAGCTTAGGGCTAGCGGGGAACACCGGGGAGCTGTTTTTT	CASSLGLAGNTGELFF	TRBJ2-2	TRBD2	NA	TRBV5-6
TGTGCCAGCAGCCCTCAGGCGGGGCTGGACAATGAGCAGTTCTTC	CASSPQAGLDNEQFF	TRBJ2-1	NA	NA	TRBV7-3
TGTGCTAGTGGCTCCTCAGGGGACGGAAACACCATATATTTT	CASGSSGDGNTIYF	TRBJ1-3	NA	NA	TRBV12-5
TGTGCCAGCAGTGAAGGGTGGGGTCTGGAGACCCAGTACTTC	CASSEGWGLETQYF	TRBJ2-5	NA	NA	TRBV6-1
TGCGCCAGCAGCCCGACTAGCGGGAGTGCAGAGACCCAGTACTTC	CASSPTSGSAETQYF	TRBJ2-5	TRBD2	NA	TRBV10-1
TGTGCCAGCAGCCCTTCTTTGGAGGCAGATACGCAGTATTTT	CASSPSLEADTQYF	TRBJ2-3	NA	NA	TRBV7-2
TGTGCCAGCAGACAGGGGAGAGGGACTGAAGCTTTCTTT	CASRQGRGTEAFF	TRBJ1-1	TRBD1	NA	TRBV6-5
TGCGCCAGCAGCCATGGGACTAAAGAAAATGAGCAGTTCTTC	CASSHGTKENEQFF	TRBJ2-1	TRBD2	NA	TRBV4-3
TGTGCCAGCAGGGGGACAGGGTATGGCTACACCTTC	CASRGTGYGYTF	TRBJ1-2	TRBD1	NA	TRBV2
TGCAGCGTTGACATCCGGGACAGGTACTCCTACGAGCAGTACTTC	CSVDIRDRYSYEQYF	TRBJ2-7	TRBD1	NA	TRBV29-1
TGTGCCAGCAGTCAACGGACTAGCGAGACCTACGAGCAGTACTTC	CASSQRTSETYEQYF	TRBJ2-7	TRBD2	NA	TRBV5-4
TGTGCCAGTAGTATCAGCAGTAACACCGGGGAGCTGTTTTTT	CASSISSNTGELFF	TRBJ2-2	NA	NA	TRBV19
TGCGCCAGCAGCCTCCGGGGACAGATGAACACTGAAGCTTTCTTT	CASSLRGQMNTEAFF	TRBJ1-1	TRBD1	NA	TRBV4-1
TGTGCCAGCAGCCAAGAGGGCGGTAGCTCCTACGAGCAGTACTTC	CASSQEGGSSYEQYF	TRBJ2-7	NA	once	TRBV14
TGTGCCAGCAGTTACTCGATCGGCGGGAGCACAGATACGCAGTATTTT	CASSYSIGGSTDTQYF	TRBJ2-3	NA	NA	TRBV6-5
TGCGCCAGCAGCTTGGAGCTGGGACTAGCTTGGGAGCAGTACTTC	CASSLELGLAWEQYF	TRBJ2-7	TRBD2	NA	TRBV5-1
TGTGCCAGCAGTTTATCCGACAGGGTATACACCGGGGAGCTGTTTTTT	CASSLSDRVYTGELFF	TRBJ2-2	TRBD1	NA	TRBV27
TGTGCCTGGAGTGTAATTAGCGGGGGCAATGAGCAGTTCTTC	CAWSVISGGNEQFF	TRBJ2-1	TRBD2	NA	TRBV30
TGTGCCAGCAGCGATAATGACGGGACCAAGAACTCCTACGAGCAGTACTTC	CASSDNDGTKNSYEQYF	TRBJ2-7	NA	NA	TRBV5-5
TGTGCCTGGAGCGCTCTGGCCGCGGGCGAGCAGTACTTC	CAWSALAAGEQYF	TRBJ2-7	NA	NA	TRBV30
TGTGCCAGTAGTGCTCCGGGGGACCTTACCGGGGAGCTGTTTTTT	CASSAPGDLTGELFF	TRBJ2-2	NA	NA	TRBV19
TGTGCCAGCACCCGCCGGCCAGTTAACACCGGGGAGCTGTTTTTT	CASTRRPVNTGELFF	TRBJ2-2	NA	NA	TRBV7-9
TGCGCCAGCAGCCACGTGGGCGGGGGCTCCTACGAGCAGTACTTC	CASSHVGGGSYEQYF	TRBJ2-7	TRBD2	NA	TRBV4-1
TGTGCCAGCAGTGACGGGGGCAATCAGCCCCAGCATTTT	CASSDGGNQPQHF	TRBJ1-5	NA	NA	TRBV25-1
TGTGCCAGCAGTGAAAATCAGGGTTTGAACACTGAAGCTTTCTTT	CASSENQGLNTEAFF	TRBJ1-1	NA	NA	TRBV6-1
TGTGCCAGCAGCTTCTCCTCCGAAAACATTCAGTACTTC	CASSFSSENIQYF	TRBJ2-4	NA	NA	TRBV5-6
TGTGCCAGTACGGGAGGGGGAAATCAGCCCCAGCATTTT	CASTGGGNQPQHF	TRBJ1-5	NA	NA	TRBV19
TGTGCCAGCAGTGGCCAGGGGGCCGGCTATGGCTACACCTTC	CASSGQGAGYGYTF	TRBJ1-2	TRBD1	few	TRBV28
TGTGCCAGCAGTTCCCCCGGCTCCGGGGAGCTGTTTTTT	CASSSPGSGELFF	TRBJ2-2	NA	NA	TRBV27
TGTGCCAGCAGCTTAGATGCGGAGGCCAACACTGAAGCTTTCTTT	CASSLDAEANTEAFF	TRBJ1-1	NA	NA	TRBV7-9
TGTGCCAGTGGCCAACTAACAGGGGGCAAGTTCTACGAGCAGTACTTC	CASGQLTGGKFYEQYF	TRBJ2-7	TRBD1	NA	TRBV19
TGTGCCAGCAGGCCGCGACAGGGTCAATCTTTACTAGGGACCCAGTACTTC	CASRPRQGQSLLGTQYF	TRBJ2-5	TRBD1	NA	TRBV28
TGTGCTAGTGGTGGCGTCGGGAACACTGAAGCTTTCTTT	CASGGVGNTEAFF	TRBJ1-1	NA	NA	TRBV12-5
TGTGCCAGCAGTTACAGGGTCGGGGAAAAACTGTTTTTT	CASSYRVGEKLFF	TRBJ1-4	NA	NA	TRBV28
TGTGCCAGCAGCTTAGGCCGGCGGACGCTTATAATCGACAATGAGCAGTTCTTC	CASSLGRRTLIIDNEQFF	TRBJ2-1	NA	NA	TRBV11-3
TGTGCCAGCAGCCAGCTGGGACAGGCAAAAGAGACCCAGTACTTC	CASSQLGQAKETQYF	TRBJ2-5	TRBD1	NA	TRBV5-4
TGTGCCAGCAGCTCCGGGACAGGGGACGAGCAGTACTTC	CASSSGTGDEQYF	TRBJ2-7	TRBD1	NA	TRBV5-4
TGCGCCAGCGGAGGATCTTATGGCTACACCTTC	CASGGSYGYTF	TRBJ1-2	NA	NA	TRBV5-1
TGTGCCAGCAGCGTCGGGACAACCTACGAGCAGTACTTC	CASSVGTTYEQYF	TRBJ2-7	NA	NA	TRBV9